This T cell receptor beta chain derives from a study of cytomegalovirus exposure and HLA in healthy donors. Study results and caveats: The study found most TCR sequences rare, yet found some public TCRs in many donors. A highly shared variant cluster was judged a likely technical artifact. The authors later found most CMV-associated TCR beta chains appeared HLA-restricted.

Concerning this clone: Its antigen is unknown.

Germline values: CDR1 SGHRS, CDR2 YFSETQ. Trimming left V 5 bases short and J 7 bases short, with 12 bases between. The CDR3 loop spans 13 amino acids. Primers included in the PCR were 60 Vbeta and 13 Jbeta primers. The method was immunoSEQ multiplex PCR; TCRdb's version includes in-frame clones alone and lacks a portion of them. The sample's table shows 150,000 to 200,000 clones. Sequencing input: PBMCs. The TCR originated in a man under 40 in good health and CMV-seronegative. The chain combines TRBV5-1 with TRBJ1-4, with no clear D. CDR3: CASRVTAAEKLFF. CDR3 nucleotides: TGCGCCAGCAGAGTCACCGCGGCTGAAAAACTGTTTTTT.